Listed here is a single TCR beta chain. What it recognizes is unknown. The CDR3 loop spans 16 amino acids. The ends were cut back, 1 base at V and 1 base at J, with 10 bases in the middle. Germline values: CDR1 MDHEN, CDR2 SYDVKM. Assay used: immunoSEQ multiplex PCR; TCRdb lists only in-frame clones, some missing. The repertoire holds roughly 86,000 clones, with more than 80% as singletons. This entry comes from a study of T cell responses to AZD1222 COVID-19 vaccine. Study-wide findings and caveats: Two AZD1222 administrations were followed by greater Spike-specific TCR breadth and depth. Possibly, clonal diversity was underestimated; donors were largely white British and included more females. The reported proportion of spike-specific TCRs targeting unmutated variant regions was nearly half.

The chain combines TRBV28 with TRBJ2-2; D call uncertain. This specimen consisted of peripheral blood, obtained on day 0 of AZD1222 vaccination. This receptor was identified in an adult in good health. The CDR3 reads CASSLYPGKNTGELFF. CDR3 DNA sequence: TGTGCCAGCAGTTTATATCCAGGCAAGAACACCGGGGAGCTGTTTTTT. The full variable domain, completed using reference TRBV28 and TRBJ2-2, is DVKVTQSSRYLVKRTGEKVFLECVQDMDHENMFWYRQDPGLGLRLIYFSYDVKMKEKGDIPEGYSVSREKKERFSLILESASTNQTSMYLCASSLYPGKNTGELFFGEGSRLTVL.